The present entry profiles one TCR beta chain with its context. The antigen is not known. In germline, CDR1 is SGHRS, CDR2 YFSETQ. Trimming stripped 4 bases from V and 4 bases from J, with 11 bases between. The CDR3 contains 13 residues. The treatment here: roughly 20 received Ad26.COV2.S at low or high dose, single or two shots; roughly five received placebo; per-sample allocation not given. On day 63 after the first injection, vaccine and placebo recipients gave samples. Ad26 vector vaccine expressed Wuhan-strain SARS-CoV-2 spike. The data were produced by immunoSEQ multiplex PCR, yet TCRdb's version contains in-frame clones alone and is incomplete. Here the sample spans approximately 300,000 clones, around four fifths being singletons. The data were obtained in a study of Ad26.COV2.S vaccination and SARS-CoV-2 variants. About the research overall: The COV1001 Ad26.COV2.S trial arm included the donor. General study points: Among vaccine recipients, spike-specific TCR breadth exceeded that of placebo recipients.

The TCR sequence derives from a person aged 18-60 years who received the Ad26.COV2.S COVID-19 vaccine or a placebo. The starting material was peripheral blood, obtained in a trial of Ad26.COV2.S vaccine versus placebo. The rearrangement joins TRBV5-1 to TRBJ1-1; D may be TRBD1 (5 bases). The CDR3 DNA reads TGCGCCAGCAGCCCGGTGGGGGGCACTGAAGCTTTCTTT. As protein: CASSPVGGTEAFF.